These 13 T cell receptor beta chains originate from one sample sequenced in a study of T cell changes during pregnancy in multiple sclerosis. The repertoire was sequenced with immunoSEQ multiplex PCR; TCRdb's copy has only in-frame clones and lacks some. This sample has some 100,000 clones, with around 92% found just once. The specimen was peripheral blood, collected before pregnancy. Every receptor here comes from a female donor with multiple sclerosis, enrolled in a pregnancy study.

The rearrangement uses TRBV4-2 and TRBJ2-7; D gene uncertain. The length of the CDR3 is 12 residues. Per germline, CDR1 LGHNA and CDR2 YNFKEQ. The V end lost 0 bases, the J end lost 3 bases, and 3 bases lay between the germline ends. The chain's CDR3 is CASSQDSYEQYF. The CDR3 region has the DNA TGTGCCAGCAGCCAAGACAGCTACGAGCAGTACTTC.

The rearrangement links TRBV7-8 to TRBJ2-3, with TRBD1 matching over 8 bases. CDR3 length: 16 residues. The germline V gene has CDR1 SGHVS and CDR2 FQNEAQ. The V and J ends lost 5 bases and 4 bases, in that order; junction bases with no gene match: 11. The CDR3 nucleotides read TGTGCCAGCAGCCAGGCAAGGGACAGGAGGCCAGATACGCAGTATTTT. This translates into CASSQARDRRPDTQYF.

This clone was counted a single time. The chain employs TRBV30 and TRBJ2-1; maybe TRBD2 (6 bases). The CDR3 contains 12 residues. Germline loops: CDR1 GTSNPN, CDR2 SVGIG (reference sequence). V was cut by 2 bases and J by 10 bases, with 12 bases left in between. The CDR3 DNA reads as TGTGCCTGGAGTTTGGGAGGTCCCGAGCAGTTCTTC. The encoded protein is CAWSLGGPEQFF.

The gene calls are TRBV9 and TRBJ2-7; 12 bases are a match to TRBD2. The CDR3 has 14 amino acids. The ends lost 4 bases at V and 7 bases at J; junction bases unmatched: 6. Germline CDR1 reads SGDLS; CDR2 reads YYNGEE. CDR3 sequence: CASSLRLAGDEQYF. CDR3 DNA: TGTGCCAGCAGCCTGCGACTAGCGGGAGATGAGCAGTACTTC.

The genes are TRBV27 and TRBJ2-3; D perhaps matches TRBD2 (5 bases). V shed 4 bases and J shed 0 bases, with 8 bases lying between them. Germline CDR1 and CDR2: MNHEY and SMNVEV (reference sequence). The CDR3 extends over 14 amino acids. DNA for the CDR3: TGTGCCAGCAGTTGGACGGGAAGCACAGATACGCAGTATTTT. Translated: CASSWTGSTDTQYF.

The chain joins TRBV7-2 to TRBJ1-2; TRBD1 matches at 8 bases. CDR1 and CDR2 (germline): SGHTA, FQGNSA. The length of the CDR3 is 13 residues. The V gene end was trimmed by 5 bases and the J gene end by 7 bases; junction bases not matched to a gene: 6. CDR3 nucleotide sequence: TGTGCCAGCAGCCTGACAGGGGTCGGTGGCTACACCTTC. It encodes CASSLTGVGGYTF.

The chain employs TRBV5-1 and TRBJ2-1; TRBD2 matches at 16 bases. There are 17 residues in the CDR3. Germline assignment: CDR1 SGHRS and CDR2 YFSETQ. Germline trimming cut 4 bases from V and 7 bases from J; bases unmatched to any gene: 8. As DNA, the CDR3 is TGCGCCAGCAGCCCGGGACTAGCGGGAGGGCCACAAAATGAGCAGTTCTTC. As protein: CASSPGLAGGPQNEQFF.

V usage is TRBV30 and J usage is TRBJ1-1; 7 nucleotides agree with TRBD1. The CDR3 contains 16 residues. Losses at the gene ends were 0 bases for V and 5 bases for J; bases not matched to a gene: 12. In germline, CDR1 is GTSNPN, CDR2 SVGIG (reference sequence). As DNA, the CDR3 is TGTGCCTGGAGTGTATGGGACAGAATGTTAACAACTGAAGCTTTCTTT. This gives the protein CAWSVWDRMLTTEAFF.

The genes are TRBV7-9 and TRBJ2-1, with 9 bases matching TRBD1. The germline gives CDR1 SEHNR, CDR2 FQNEAQ (reference sequence). This CDR3 contains 16 residues. With 4 bases clipped from V and 3 bases from J, the junction kept 7 bases outside the gene matches. In DNA form, the CDR3 reads TGTGCCAGCAGCTGGTCCGGACAGGGGAGCTACAATGAGCAGTTCTTC. It is translated as CASSWSGQGSYNEQFF.

The V call is TRBV5-6, the J call TRBJ2-7; TRBD2 aligns across 7 bases. The J segment lost 0 bases and the V segment lost 3 bases, leaving 6 bases of the junction unmatched. In germline, CDR1 is SGHDT, CDR2 YYEEEE. CDR3 length: 15 residues. The DNA for the CDR3 is TGTGCCAGCAGCTCCAGACCTAGCGGCTCCTACGAGCAGTACTTC. Translating gives CASSSRPSGSYEQYF.

CDR3: CASSRPAGGLETQYF. CDR3 sequence (DNA): TGTGCCAGCAGCCGGCCGGCAGGGGGCCTCGAGACCCAGTACTTC. The chain joins TRBV5-4 to TRBJ2-5; TRBD1 matches 8 bases. J lost 5 bases, V lost 4 bases, and 10 bases had no gene match. From germline, CDR1 is SGHNT and CDR2 YYREEE (reference sequence). The CDR3 extends over 15 amino acids.

The rearrangement links TRBV6-5 to TRBJ1-1; 8 bases fit TRBD1. Germline V gene sequence: CDR1 MNHEY, CDR2 SVGAGI. The CDR3 length is 12 residues. V shed 5 bases and J 9 bases; nucleotides not matched to a gene: 5. CDR3 coding DNA: TGTGCCAGCAGTCCCCGGACAGGGAAAGCTTTCTTT. Its protein product is CASSPRTGKAFF.

The chain links TRBV27 to TRBJ2-7; 7 bases are shared with TRBD1. Germline CDR1 MNHEY, CDR2 SMNVEV (reference sequence). There are 15 residues in the CDR3. Losses at the gene ends were 3 bases for V and 4 bases for J; bases not matched to a gene: 9. This chain's CDR3 is CASSFRDRAGYEQYF. The CDR3 region has the DNA TGTGCCAGCAGTTTTAGAGACAGGGCAGGGTACGAGCAGTACTTC.